This TCR beta chain is drawn from a study of T cells in Graves' hyperthyroidism and ophthalmopathy. J was trimmed by 10 bases and V by 4 bases; bases with no gene match: 11. The length of the CDR3 is 15 residues. Germline CDR1 and CDR2: SGHDN and FVKESK. The TCR beta CDR3 regions underwent amplification using RNA transcripts as the source. An initial round of RT-PCR targeting the TCR CDR3 relied on the HTBI primer set. TCRdb reprocessed the multiplex PCR reads with MiXCR, giving one entry per CDR3 protein. This table holds roughly 380,000 distinct CDR3 sequences, roughly an eighth found once. Of note for this clonotype: With a much larger clone just one base away, this may be a read error.

Lactation, pregnancy, other autoimmune disease or uncontrolled infection excluded patients. The V gene is TRBV14, the J gene TRBJ1-4; 8 bases are a match to TRBD1. This TCR was sampled from a woman aged 18-30 years with Graves' hyperthyroidism. Material: blood. CDR3 loop: CASSRERTGPGKLFF. The CDR3 bases are TGTGCCAGCAGCCGCGAAAGGACAGGGCCGGGAAAACTGTTTTTT.